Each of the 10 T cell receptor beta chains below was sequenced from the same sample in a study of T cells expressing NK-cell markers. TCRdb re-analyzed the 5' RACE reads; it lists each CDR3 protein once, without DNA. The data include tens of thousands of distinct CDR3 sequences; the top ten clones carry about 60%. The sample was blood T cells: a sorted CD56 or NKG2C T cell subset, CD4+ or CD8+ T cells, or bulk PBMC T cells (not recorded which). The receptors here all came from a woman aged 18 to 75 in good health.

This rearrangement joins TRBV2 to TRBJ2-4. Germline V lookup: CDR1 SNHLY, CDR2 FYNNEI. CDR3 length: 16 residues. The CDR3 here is CASSEGRASAKNIQYF.

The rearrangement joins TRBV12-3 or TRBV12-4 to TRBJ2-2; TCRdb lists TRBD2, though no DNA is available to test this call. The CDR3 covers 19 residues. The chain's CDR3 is CASSQKGLAGTENTGELFF.

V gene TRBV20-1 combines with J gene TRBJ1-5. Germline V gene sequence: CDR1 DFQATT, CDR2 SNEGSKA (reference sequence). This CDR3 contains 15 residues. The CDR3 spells CSAPITPYSNQPQHF.

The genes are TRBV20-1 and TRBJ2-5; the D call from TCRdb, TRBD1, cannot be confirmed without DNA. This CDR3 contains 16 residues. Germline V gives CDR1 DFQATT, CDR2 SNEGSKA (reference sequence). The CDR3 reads CSAREGGQGLWETQYF.

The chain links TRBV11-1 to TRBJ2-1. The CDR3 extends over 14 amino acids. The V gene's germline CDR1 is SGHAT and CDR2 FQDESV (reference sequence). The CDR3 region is CASSPWAPNNEQFF.

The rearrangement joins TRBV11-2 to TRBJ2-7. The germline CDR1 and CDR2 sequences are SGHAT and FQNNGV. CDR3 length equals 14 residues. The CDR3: CASSLDPRSYEQYF.

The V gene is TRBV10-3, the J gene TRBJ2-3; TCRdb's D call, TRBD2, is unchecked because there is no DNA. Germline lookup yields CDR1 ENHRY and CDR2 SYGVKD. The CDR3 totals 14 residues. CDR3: CAITERGSPDTQYF.

CDR3 sequence: CASSPYGAISPEQYF. The chain couples TRBV7-8 to TRBJ2-7; TCRdb reports TRBD2, a call that lacks DNA to check it against. Germline CDR1 reads SGHVS; CDR2 reads FQNEAQ. The CDR3 is 15 residues long.

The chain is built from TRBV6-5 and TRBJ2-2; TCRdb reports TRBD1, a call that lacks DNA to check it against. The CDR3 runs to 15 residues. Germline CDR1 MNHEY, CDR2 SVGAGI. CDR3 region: CASSYGTGTTGELFF.

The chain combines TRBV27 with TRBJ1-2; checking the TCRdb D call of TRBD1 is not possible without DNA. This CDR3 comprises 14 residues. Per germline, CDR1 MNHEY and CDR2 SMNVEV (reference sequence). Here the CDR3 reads CASSFYGQEDGYTF.